Listed below are T cell receptor beta chains from one sample, sequenced in a study of shared clonotypes between healthy human individuals. Generated by immunoSEQ multiplex PCR, the TCRdb table keeps only in-frame clones and is missing some. The repertoire holds about 650,000 clones, with nearly 97% as singletons. The source material was naive CD8+ T cells sorted from blood. The receptor set was obtained from a woman in her thirties in good health. The CDR3 runs from the conserved cysteine through the conserved F or W. Each record gives: clone size, D gene, J gene, V gene, CDR3 length, CDR3 protein, CDR3 DNA. A D gene is named only where the DNA matches it firmly. Clone size is given for some rows only: seen once, a few or many times, or a class if the clone is expanded.

>once|NA|TRBJ2-3|TRBV19|15
CASAGSALSTDTQYF
TGTGCCAGCGCGGGGTCGGCGCTCAGCACAGATACGCAGTATTTT
>NA|TRBD2|TRBJ2-1|TRBV11-2|17
CASSLGLAGGPYNEQFF
TGTGCCAGCAGCTTAGGTTTAGCGGGAGGGCCCTACAATGAGCAGTTCTTC
>NA|NA|TRBJ2-1|TRBV7-9|15
CASSLVWGSYNEQFF
TGTGCCAGCAGCTTAGTTTGGGGCTCCTACAATGAGCAGTTCTTC
>once|TRBD2|TRBJ2-7|TRBV28|15
CASRGTSGTVPEQYF
TGTGCCAGCAGGGGGACTAGCGGAACCGTCCCCGAGCAGTACTTC
>NA|NA|TRBJ1-2|TRBV19|14
CASSPKTTNYGYTF
TGTGCCAGTAGTCCAAAGACCACTAACTATGGCTACACCTTC
>NA|NA|TRBJ1-1|TRBV28|15
CASSFQREWDTEAFF
TGTGCCAGCAGTTTTCAAAGAGAGTGGGACACTGAAGCTTTCTTT
>NA|NA|TRBJ2-4|TRBV5-1|15
CASSLDSLAKNIQYF
TGCGCCAGCAGCTTAGACAGTCTAGCCAAAAACATTCAGTACTTC
>NA|NA|TRBJ1-1|TRBV5-6|16
CASSSPLVEGQTEAFF
TGTGCCAGCAGCTCCCCCCTGGTCGAGGGGCAAACTGAAGCTTTCTTT
>NA|TRBD2|TRBJ2-1|TRBV18|18
CASSPRYGTSENYNEQFF
TGTGCCAGCTCACCGCGATACGGGACTAGCGAAAACTACAATGAGCAGTTCTTC
>NA|TRBD1|TRBJ2-5|TRBV7-9|17
CASSPTSDTGVRETQYF
TGTGCCAGCAGCCCTACGAGTGATACAGGGGTGAGAGAGACCCAGTACTTC
>NA|TRBD1|TRBJ2-7|TRBV27|15
CASSKLRDRGLEQYF
TGTGCCAGCAGTAAGCTCCGGGACAGGGGGCTCGAGCAGTACTTC
>NA|TRBD2|TRBJ2-7|TRBV7-8|17
CASSPTSGRALGYEQYF
TGTGCCAGCAGCCCCACTAGCGGGAGGGCCCTAGGGTACGAGCAGTACTTC
>NA|TRBD2|TRBJ2-1|TRBV9|18
CASSVATLAGGPWNEQFF
TGTGCCAGCAGCGTAGCTACGCTAGCGGGAGGGCCTTGGAATGAGCAGTTCTTC
>NA|TRBD1|TRBJ2-7|TRBV6-6|15
CASSLLRDRVYEQYF
TGTGCCAGCAGTTTACTCCGGGACAGGGTCTACGAGCAGTACTTC
>once|NA|TRBJ2-2|TRBV19|16
CASTPGEEEGTGELFF
TGTGCCAGTACCCCCGGGGAGGAGGAGGGGACCGGGGAGCTGTTTTTT
>NA|TRBD2|TRBJ2-7|TRBV27|15
CASSLREGPTYEQYF
TGTGCCAGCAGTTTGCGGGAGGGCCCGACCTACGAGCAGTACTTC
>NA|TRBD1|TRBJ2-6|TRBV13|15
CASSATGAGANVLTF
TGTGCCAGCAGCGCGACAGGGGCTGGGGCCAACGTCCTGACTTTC
>NA|TRBD2|TRBJ2-7|TRBV10-3|14
CAISRTSGIYEQYF
TGTGCCATCAGCCGGACTAGCGGTATCTACGAGCAGTACTTC
>NA|NA|TRBJ1-2|TRBV13|11
CASSLYNGYTF
TGTGCCAGCAGCTTATACAATGGCTACACCTTC
>NA|NA|TRBJ1-1|TRBV7-2|13
CASSLGPTTEAFF
TGTGCCAGCAGCTTGGGCCCTACCACTGAAGCTTTCTTT
>NA|TRBD2|TRBJ2-5|TRBV4-1|17
CASSSPGGGTPVETQYF
TGCGCCAGCAGCTCCCCCGGGGGGGGAACTCCAGTAGAGACCCAGTACTTC
>NA|NA|TRBJ2-3|TRBV9|15
CASSVGVADTDTQYF
TGTGCCAGCAGCGTAGGGGTAGCGGACACAGATACGCAGTATTTT
>NA|NA|TRBJ1-1|TRBV27|14
CASSASGSITEAFF
TGTGCCAGCAGTGCCTCGGGCAGTATAACTGAAGCTTTCTTT
>NA|NA|TRBJ2-2|TRBV27|11
CASSFTGELFF
TGTGCCAGCAGTTTTACCGGGGAGCTGTTTTTT
>NA|NA|TRBJ1-4|TRBV4-2|14
CASSQDLGEEKLFF
TGTGCCAGCAGCCAAGATTTGGGGGAAGAAAAACTGTTTTTT
>NA|TRBD2|TRBJ2-7|TRBV27|16
CASRGGGLAGGYEQYF
TGTGCCAGCAGAGGGGGGGGACTAGCGGGAGGTTACGAGCAGTACTTC
>NA|TRBD1|TRBJ1-2|TRBV5-1|14
CASSLGQGASGYTF
TGCGCCAGCAGCTTGGGACAGGGGGCGAGTGGCTACACCTTC
>NA|NA|TRBJ2-7|TRBV4-1|15
CASSHSAMGSYEQYF
TGCGCCAGCAGCCATAGCGCTATGGGGTCCTACGAGCAGTACTTC
>NA|NA|TRBJ2-7|TRBV28|12
CASMGLAWEQYF
TGTGCCAGCATGGGTCTAGCGTGGGAGCAGTACTTC
>NA|NA|TRBJ2-3|TRBV19|14
CASSMIQGADTQYF
TGTGCCAGTAGTATGATTCAGGGCGCAGATACGCAGTATTTT
>NA|NA|TRBJ2-3|TRBV7-9|14
CASSLVQPGDTQYF
TGTGCCAGCAGCTTAGTACAGCCTGGAGATACGCAGTATTTT
>NA|NA|TRBJ1-1|TRBV15|15
CATSRTGTLNTEAFF
TGTGCCACCAGCAGAACCGGGACTCTGAACACTGAAGCTTTCTTT
>NA|TRBD2|TRBJ2-7|TRBV7-9|15
CASSFGGGPSYEQYF
TGTGCCAGCAGCTTTGGGGGAGGGCCCTCCTACGAGCAGTACTTC
>NA|NA|TRBJ2-7|TRBV11-2|15
CASSLVGQGLYEQYF
TGTGCCAGCAGCTTAGTTGGTCAGGGGCTCTACGAGCAGTACTTC
>NA|NA|TRBJ2-7|TRBV4-2|16
CASSQEGLPASYEQYF
TGTGCCAGCAGCCAAGAAGGGCTACCAGCCTCCTACGAGCAGTACTTC
>NA|TRBD2|TRBJ2-7|TRBV27|17
CASSPRFEGGPFYEQYF
TGTGCCAGCAGTCCCCGGTTCGAGGGAGGGCCTTTCTACGAGCAGTACTTC
>NA|NA|TRBJ1-1|TRBV19|17
CASSIGIKRILNTEAFF
TGTGCCAGTAGTATAGGGATAAAGAGGATCCTGAACACTGAAGCTTTCTTT
>NA|TRBD1|TRBJ1-2|TRBV7-2|17
CASSLVDRAGANYGYTF
TGTGCCAGCAGCTTAGTAGACAGGGCGGGAGCTAACTATGGCTACACCTTC
>NA|TRBD2|TRBJ2-5|TRBV27|14
CASRGLAGQETQYF
TGTGCCAGCAGGGGACTAGCGGGCCAAGAGACCCAGTACTTC
>NA|TRBD2|TRBJ2-7|TRBV7-9|15
CASSLAAGGPYEQYF
TGTGCCAGCAGCTTAGCAGCGGGAGGGCCCTACGAGCAGTACTTC